This T cell receptor (beta chain) was sequenced for a study of blood T cell repertoires in COVID-19. Overall study: Acute and convalescent COVID-19 samples came from the United States, Italy and Spain. The analysed material was cDNA or gDNA that came from T cells, B-cell-depleted T cells, or PBMCs.

In the authors' workflow: Amplified reference gene primers provided the basis for estimating nucleated cell counts. The assay was immunoSEQ multiplex PCR, and TCRdb's table has in-frame clones only and misses some. That table gives V, J and clone size, and the DNA gave D and trimming. Counted here are roughly 87,000 clones, more than 70% occurring once; the ten biggest clones make up more than 25%. Trimming cost V 5 bases and J 2 bases; bases outside gene matches: 8. The CDR3 extends over 16 amino acids. Germline CDR1 reads PRHDT; CDR2 reads FYEKMQ (reference sequence). The sequence came from a human donor in a cohort sampled during active COVID-19. What was sequenced was peripheral blood. This chain uses TRBV13 with TRBJ2-2; 7 bases fit TRBD1. CDR3 protein: CASSTRTGFNTGELFF. The CDR3 nucleotides are TGTGCCAGCAGCACCCGGACAGGTTTTAACACCGGGGAGCTGTTTTTT.